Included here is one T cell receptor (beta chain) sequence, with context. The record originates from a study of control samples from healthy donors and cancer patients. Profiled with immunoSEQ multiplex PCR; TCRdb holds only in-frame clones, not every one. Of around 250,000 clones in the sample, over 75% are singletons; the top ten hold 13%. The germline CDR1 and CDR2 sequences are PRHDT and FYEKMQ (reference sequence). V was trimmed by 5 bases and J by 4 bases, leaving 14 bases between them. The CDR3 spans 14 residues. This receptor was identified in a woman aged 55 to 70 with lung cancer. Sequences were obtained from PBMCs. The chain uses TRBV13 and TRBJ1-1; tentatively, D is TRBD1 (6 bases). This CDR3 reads CASSTRGGATEAFF. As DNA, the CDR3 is TGTGCCAGCAGCACCCGGGGGGGGGCCACTGAAGCTTTCTTT.